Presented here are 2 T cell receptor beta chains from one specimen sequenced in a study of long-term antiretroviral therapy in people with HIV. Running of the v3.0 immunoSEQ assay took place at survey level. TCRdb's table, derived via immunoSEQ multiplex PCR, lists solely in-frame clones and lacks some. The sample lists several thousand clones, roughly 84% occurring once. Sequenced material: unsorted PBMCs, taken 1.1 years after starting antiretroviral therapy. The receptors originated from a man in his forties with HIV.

In DNA form, the CDR3 reads TGTGCCAGCAGCTTAGCGGCGGGCGCGAACACTGAAGCTTTCTTT. It specifies CASSLAAGANTEAFF. V and J are TRBV7-9 and TRBJ1-1; unclear D gene. Between the trimmed V and J ends, which lost 0 bases and 1 base, there was a span of 9 bases. The CDR3 has 15 amino acids. From germline, CDR1 is SEHNR and CDR2 FQNEAQ (reference sequence).

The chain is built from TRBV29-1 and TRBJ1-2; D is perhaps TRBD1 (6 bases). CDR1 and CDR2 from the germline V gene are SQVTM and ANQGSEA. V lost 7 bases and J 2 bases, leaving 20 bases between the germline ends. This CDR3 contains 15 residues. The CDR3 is CSALPTGSSNYGYTF. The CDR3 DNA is TGCAGCGCTCTTCCAACAGGGTCGTCGAACTATGGCTACACCTTC.